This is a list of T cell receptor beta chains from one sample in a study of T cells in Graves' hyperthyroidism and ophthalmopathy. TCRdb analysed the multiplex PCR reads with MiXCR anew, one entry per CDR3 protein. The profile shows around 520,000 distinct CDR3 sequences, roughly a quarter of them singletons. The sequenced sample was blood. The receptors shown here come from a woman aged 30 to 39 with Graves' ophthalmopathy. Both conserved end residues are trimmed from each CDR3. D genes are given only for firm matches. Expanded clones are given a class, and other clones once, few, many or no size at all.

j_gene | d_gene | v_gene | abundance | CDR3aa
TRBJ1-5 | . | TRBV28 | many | ASSSHRTVSNQPQH
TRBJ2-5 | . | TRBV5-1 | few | ASSGGQPQETQY
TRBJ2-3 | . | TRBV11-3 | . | ASSLVVIYTTDGTDTQY
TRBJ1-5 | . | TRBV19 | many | ASSIDPRLRNQPQH
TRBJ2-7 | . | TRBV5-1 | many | ASSLEGGALYEQY
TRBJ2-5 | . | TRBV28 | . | ASSNTIQETQY
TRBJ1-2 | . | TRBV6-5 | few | ASSSPGRQAYGYT
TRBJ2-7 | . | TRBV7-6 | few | ASSSSTASYEQY
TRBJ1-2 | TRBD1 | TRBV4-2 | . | ASSQDPTGLGYGYT
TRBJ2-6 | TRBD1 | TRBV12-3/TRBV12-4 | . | ASSYPGDRNSGANVLT
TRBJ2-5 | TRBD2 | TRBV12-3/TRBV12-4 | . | ASSFGGRDETQY
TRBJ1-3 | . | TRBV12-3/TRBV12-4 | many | ASMDTSGNTIY
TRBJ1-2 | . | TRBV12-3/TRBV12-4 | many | ASSLVRDRTYGYT
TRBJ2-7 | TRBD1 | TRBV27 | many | ASSLGQDAYEQY
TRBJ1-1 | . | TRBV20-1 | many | SAPNRLKNTEAF
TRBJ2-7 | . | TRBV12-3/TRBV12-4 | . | ASSFPWDTRGAYEQY
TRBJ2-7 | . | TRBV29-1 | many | SVGPGLRAYEQY
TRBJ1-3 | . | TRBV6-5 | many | ASSYSREITGNTIY
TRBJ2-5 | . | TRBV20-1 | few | SASPLQETQY
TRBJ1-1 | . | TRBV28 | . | ASSHTYRNTEAF
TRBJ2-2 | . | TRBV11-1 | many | AGSPRVLTGELF
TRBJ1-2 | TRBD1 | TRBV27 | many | ASSQEGQPYGYT
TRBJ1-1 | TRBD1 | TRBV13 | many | ASSLIPGQGAGEAF
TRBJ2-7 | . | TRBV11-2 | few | ASSLHLPGDYEQY
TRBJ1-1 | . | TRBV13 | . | ASSLVAVPSMNTEAF
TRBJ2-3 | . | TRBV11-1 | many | ASSLDLGRSTDTQY
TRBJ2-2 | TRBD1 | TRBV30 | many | AWSFGTGVSGELF
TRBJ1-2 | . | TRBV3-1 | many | ASSQESGESNYGYT
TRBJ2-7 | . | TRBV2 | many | ASRARDLGSYEQY
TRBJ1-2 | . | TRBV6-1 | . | ASTHGREVGYT
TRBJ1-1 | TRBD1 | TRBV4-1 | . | ASSQGYRGQLLF
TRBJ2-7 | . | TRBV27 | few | ASSSLRFRAPYEQY
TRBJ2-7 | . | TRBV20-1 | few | SARDPSLSYEQY
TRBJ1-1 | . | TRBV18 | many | ASSPMENTEAF
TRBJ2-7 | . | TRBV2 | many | ASTEGRFEPLEQY
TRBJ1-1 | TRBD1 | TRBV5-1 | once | ASSLDRGRATEAF
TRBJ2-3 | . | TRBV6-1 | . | ASSERGHRLGKY
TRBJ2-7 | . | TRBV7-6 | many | ASSLGSGTKYEQY
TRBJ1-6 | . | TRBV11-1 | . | AISELGSSYNSPLH
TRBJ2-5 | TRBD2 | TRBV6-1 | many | ASSGSGGAETQY
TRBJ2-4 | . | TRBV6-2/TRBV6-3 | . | ASSLPGTLADIQY
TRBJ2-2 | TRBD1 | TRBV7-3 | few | ASSSGTGQGSGELF
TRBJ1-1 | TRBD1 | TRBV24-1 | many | ATSDRGQSAF
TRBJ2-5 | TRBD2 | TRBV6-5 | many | ASSTGLSGGSQETQY
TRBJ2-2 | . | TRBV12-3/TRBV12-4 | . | ASSLRGIGELF
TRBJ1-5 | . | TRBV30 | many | AWSSGNQPQH
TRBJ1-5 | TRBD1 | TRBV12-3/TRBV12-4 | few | ASSIRDRNQPQH
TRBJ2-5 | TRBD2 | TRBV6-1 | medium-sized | ASSELAGAMGQETQY
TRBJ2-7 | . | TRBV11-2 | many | ASSDGYEQY
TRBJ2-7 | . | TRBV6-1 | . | ASSEGFTYEQY
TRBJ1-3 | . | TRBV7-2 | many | ASSLAGTVSSGNTIY